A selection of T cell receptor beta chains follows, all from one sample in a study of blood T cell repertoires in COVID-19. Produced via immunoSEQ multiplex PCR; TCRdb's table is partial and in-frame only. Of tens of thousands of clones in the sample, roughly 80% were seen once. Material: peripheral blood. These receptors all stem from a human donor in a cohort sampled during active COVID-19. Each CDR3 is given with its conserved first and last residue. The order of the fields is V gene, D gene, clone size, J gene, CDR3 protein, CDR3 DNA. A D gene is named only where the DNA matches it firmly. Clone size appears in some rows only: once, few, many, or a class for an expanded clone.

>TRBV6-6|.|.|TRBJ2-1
CASSSPGLNYNEQFF
TGTGCCAGCAGCTCCCCGGGACTGAACTACAATGAGCAGTTCTTC
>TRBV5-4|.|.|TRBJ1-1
CASSLLRGGFGAFF
TGTGCCAGCAGCTTGCTCCGGGGGGGCTTCGGGGCTTTCTTT
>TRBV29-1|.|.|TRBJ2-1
CSVLPGGGRPDEQFF
TGCAGCGTTCTCCCTGGGGGCGGGAGACCGGATGAGCAGTTCTTC
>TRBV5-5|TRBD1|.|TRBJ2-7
CASRYASGTGVGEQYF
TGTGCCAGCAGGTACGCGTCCGGGACAGGGGTCGGAGAGCAGTACTTC
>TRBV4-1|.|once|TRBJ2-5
CASSRFVASTETQYF
TGCGCCAGCAGCCGGTTCGTGGCTAGCACGGAGACCCAGTACTTC
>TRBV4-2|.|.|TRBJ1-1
CASSQGGRGYTEAFF
TGTGCCAGCAGCCAAGGAGGCAGGGGATACACTGAAGCTTTCTTT
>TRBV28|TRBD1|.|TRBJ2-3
CASTPKPGTGYTDTQYF
TGTGCCAGTACCCCAAAGCCGGGGACAGGATACACAGATACGCAGTATTTT
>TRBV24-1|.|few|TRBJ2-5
CATSDLSRGHQETQYF
TGTGCCACCAGTGATTTGAGCCGAGGGCACCAAGAGACCCAGTACTTC
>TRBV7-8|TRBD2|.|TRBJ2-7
CASSPLALSSYEQYF
TGTGCCAGCAGTCCACTAGCGTTGAGCTCCTACGAGCAGTACTTC
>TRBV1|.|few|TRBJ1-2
CTSSQGDMSNYGYTF
TGCACCAGCAGCCAAGGGGACATGAGTAACTATGGCTACACCTTC
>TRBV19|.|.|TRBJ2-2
CASSIVTAANTGELFF
TGTGCCAGTAGTATAGTTACAGCCGCGAACACCGGGGAGCTGTTTTTT
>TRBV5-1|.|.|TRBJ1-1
CASSLDSGMNTEAFF
TGCGCCAGCAGCTTGGATTCTGGCATGAACACTGAAGCTTTCTTT
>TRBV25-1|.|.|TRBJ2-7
CASSGTVYEQYF
TGTGCCAGCAGTGGGACAGTCTACGAGCAGTACTTC
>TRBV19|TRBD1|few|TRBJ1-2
CASSIPRTGRYGYTF
TGTGCCAGTAGTATCCCGCGGACAGGTCGGTATGGCTACACCTTC
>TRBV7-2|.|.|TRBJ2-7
CASSLDLSYEQYF
TGTGCCAGCAGCTTAGATCTCTCCTACGAGCAGTACTTC
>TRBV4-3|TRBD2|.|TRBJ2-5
CASSQRTSGGVQETQYF
TGCGCCAGCAGCCAACGGACTAGCGGGGGTGTTCAAGAGACCCAGTACTTC
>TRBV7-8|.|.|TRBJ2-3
CASSRGGGTDTQYF
TGTGCCAGCAGCCGAGGCGGGGGCACAGATACGCAGTATTTT
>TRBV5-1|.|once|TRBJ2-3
CASSRTQNTDTQYF
TGCGCCAGCAGCCGGACTCAAAACACAGATACGCAGTATTTT
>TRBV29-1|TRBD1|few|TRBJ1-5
CSAATGNSNQPQHF
TGCAGCGCAGCGACAGGGAATAGCAATCAGCCCCAGCATTTT
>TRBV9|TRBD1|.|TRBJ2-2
CASSSSGTVTGELFF
TGTGCCAGCAGCTCATCCGGGACAGTCACCGGGGAGCTGTTTTTT
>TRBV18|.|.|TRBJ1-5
CASSPQNTGSNQPQHF
TGTGCCAGCTCACCACAAAATACAGGGAGCAATCAGCCCCAGCATTTT
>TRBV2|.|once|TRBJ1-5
CASSDQGRYNQPQHF
TGTGCCAGCAGTGATCAGGGTCGGTACAATCAGCCCCAGCATTTT
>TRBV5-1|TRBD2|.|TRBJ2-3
CASSGKLAGVTDTQYF
TGCGCCAGCAGCGGGAAACTAGCGGGAGTTACAGATACGCAGTATTTT
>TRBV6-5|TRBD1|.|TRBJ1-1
CASSVRGLGEAFF
TGTGCCAGCAGCGTGAGGGGGCTAGGTGAAGCTTTCTTT
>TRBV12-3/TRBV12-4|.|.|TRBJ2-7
CASSSIYYEQYF
TGTGCCAGCAGTTCGATCTACTACGAGCAGTACTTC
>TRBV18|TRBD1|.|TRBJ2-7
CASSKNSIGQAYDYEQYF
TGTGCCAGCTCAAAGAACTCGATTGGACAGGCCTATGACTACGAGCAGTACTTC
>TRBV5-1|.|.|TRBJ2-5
CASSPAGGVTQYF
TGCGCCAGCAGCCCAGCGGGCGGGGTGACCCAGTACTTC
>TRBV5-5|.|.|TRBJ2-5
CASGQRGNQETQYF
TGTGCCAGCGGCCAAAGGGGAAACCAAGAGACCCAGTACTTC
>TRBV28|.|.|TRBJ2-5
CASRLPGETQYF
TGTGCCAGCAGGCTTCCCGGGGAGACCCAGTACTTC
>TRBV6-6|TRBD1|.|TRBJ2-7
CASSAKRDRQDEQYF
TGTGCCAGCAGTGCCAAACGGGACAGACAGGACGAGCAGTACTTC
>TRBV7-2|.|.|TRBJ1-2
CASSISKGDRGYTF
TGTGCCAGCAGCATTTCTAAGGGGGACCGCGGCTACACCTTC
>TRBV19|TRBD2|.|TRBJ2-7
CASSISVASGYEQYF
TGTGCCAGTAGTATCTCGGTGGCTAGCGGCTACGAGCAGTACTTC
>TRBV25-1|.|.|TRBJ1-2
CASSPTYGQGAFGYGYTF
TGTGCCAGCAGTCCTACTTATGGGCAGGGTGCCTTCGGCTATGGCTACACCTTC
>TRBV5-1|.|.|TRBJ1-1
CASSPVSQSNTEAFF
TGCGCCAGCAGCCCCGTCAGTCAGTCGAACACTGAAGCTTTCTTT
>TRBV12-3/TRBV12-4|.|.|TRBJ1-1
CASSSSLVAEAFF
TGTGCCAGCAGTTCATCACTAGTCGCTGAAGCTTTCTTT
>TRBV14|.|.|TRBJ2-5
CASSQAGGFGTQYF
TGTGCCAGCAGCCAAGCTGGAGGGTTCGGGACCCAGTACTTC
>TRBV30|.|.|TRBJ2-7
CAWGTPSYEQYF
TGTGCCTGGGGAACACCGTCCTACGAGCAGTACTTC
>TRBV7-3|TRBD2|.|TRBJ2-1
CASSPSGAGGYNEQFF
TGTGCCAGCAGCCCATCTGGGGCGGGGGGTTACAATGAGCAGTTCTTC
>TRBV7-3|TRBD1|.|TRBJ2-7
CASSLTGGGDEQYF
TGTGCCAGCAGCCTCACAGGGGGCGGCGACGAGCAGTACTTC
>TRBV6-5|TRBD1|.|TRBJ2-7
CASSYTDRGTYEQYF
TGTGCCAGCAGTTACACCGACAGGGGGACCTACGAGCAGTACTTC
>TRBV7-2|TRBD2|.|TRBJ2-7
CASSLERGAEQYF
TGTGCCAGCAGCTTAGAGCGGGGGGCCGAGCAGTACTTC
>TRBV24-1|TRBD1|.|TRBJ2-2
CATSHTGQGASTGELFF
TGTGCCACCAGTCACACGGGACAGGGGGCCTCCACCGGGGAGCTGTTTTTT
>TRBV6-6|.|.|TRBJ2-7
CASSWTSPSVQQYF
TGTGCCAGCAGCTGGACATCACCTTCCGTTCAGCAGTACTTC
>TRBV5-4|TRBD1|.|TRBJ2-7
CASSPGQGAYEQYF
TGTGCCAGCAGCCCGGGACAGGGAGCCTACGAGCAGTACTTC
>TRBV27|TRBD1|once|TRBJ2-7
CASSSRTGFYSYEQYF
TGTGCCAGCAGTTCCCGGACAGGTTTTTACTCCTACGAGCAGTACTTC
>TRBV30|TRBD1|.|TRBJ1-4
CAWSTPGQGKEKLFF
TGTGCCTGGAGCACACCGGGACAGGGTAAAGAAAAACTGTTTTTT
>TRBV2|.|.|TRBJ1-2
CASSGAGQGYGYTF
TGTGCCAGCAGTGGAGCGGGCCAAGGCTATGGCTACACCTTC
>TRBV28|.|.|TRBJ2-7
CASRGPGAGHEQYF
TGTGCCAGCAGAGGACCAGGGGCGGGTCACGAGCAGTACTTC
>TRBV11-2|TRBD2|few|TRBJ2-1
CASSFTSGRGDEQFF
TGTGCCAGCAGCTTTACTAGCGGGAGAGGCGATGAGCAGTTCTTC
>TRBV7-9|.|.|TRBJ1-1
CASSQRGGENTEAFF
TGTGCCAGCAGCCAAAGGGGTGGGGAGAACACTGAAGCTTTCTTT